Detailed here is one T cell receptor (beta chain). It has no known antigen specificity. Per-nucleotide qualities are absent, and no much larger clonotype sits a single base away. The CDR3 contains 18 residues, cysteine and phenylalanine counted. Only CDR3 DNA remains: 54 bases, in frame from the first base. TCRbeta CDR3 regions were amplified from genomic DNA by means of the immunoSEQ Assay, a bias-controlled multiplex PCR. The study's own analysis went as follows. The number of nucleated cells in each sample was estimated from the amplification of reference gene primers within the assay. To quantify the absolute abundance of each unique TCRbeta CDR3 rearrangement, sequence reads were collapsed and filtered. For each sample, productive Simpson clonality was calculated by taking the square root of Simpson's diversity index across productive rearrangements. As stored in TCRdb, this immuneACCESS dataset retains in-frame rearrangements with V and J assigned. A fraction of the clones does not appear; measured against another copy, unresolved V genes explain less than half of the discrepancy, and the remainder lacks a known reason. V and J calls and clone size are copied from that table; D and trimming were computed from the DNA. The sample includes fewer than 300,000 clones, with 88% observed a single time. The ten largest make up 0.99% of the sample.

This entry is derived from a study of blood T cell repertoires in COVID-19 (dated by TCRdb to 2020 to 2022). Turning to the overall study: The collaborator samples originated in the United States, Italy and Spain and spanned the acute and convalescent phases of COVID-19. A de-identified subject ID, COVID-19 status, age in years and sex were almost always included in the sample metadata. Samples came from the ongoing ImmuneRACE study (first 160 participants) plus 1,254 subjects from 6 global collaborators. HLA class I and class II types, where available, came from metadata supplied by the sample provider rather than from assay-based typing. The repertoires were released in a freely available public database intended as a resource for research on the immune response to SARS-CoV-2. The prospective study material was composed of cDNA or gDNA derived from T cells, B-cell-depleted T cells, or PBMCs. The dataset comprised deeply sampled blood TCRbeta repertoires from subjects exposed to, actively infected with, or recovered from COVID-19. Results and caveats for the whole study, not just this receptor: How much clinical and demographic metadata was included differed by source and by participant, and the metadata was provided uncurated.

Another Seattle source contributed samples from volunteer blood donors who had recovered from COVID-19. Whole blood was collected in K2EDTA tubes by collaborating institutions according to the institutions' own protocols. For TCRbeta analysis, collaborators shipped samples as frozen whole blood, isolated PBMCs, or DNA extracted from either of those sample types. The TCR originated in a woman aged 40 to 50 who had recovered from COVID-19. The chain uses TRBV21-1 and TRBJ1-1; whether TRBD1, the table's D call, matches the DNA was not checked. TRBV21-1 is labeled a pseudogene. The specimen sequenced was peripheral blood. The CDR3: CASSKAAGTGAMNTEAFF. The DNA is TGTGCCAGCAGCAAAGCGGCGGGGACAGGTGCCATGAACACTGAAGCTTTCTTT.